These 31 T cell receptor beta chains share one sample of origin, sequenced in a study of control samples from healthy donors and cancer patients (dated by TCRdb to the early 2020s). Library construction relied on the immunoSEQ multiplex PCR assay. The source is immuneACCESS, and TCRdb retained only in-frame sequences with V and J called. Part of the clones is not carried over; for the studies checked, unresolved V genes explain less than half of this, and the remainder is unexplained. The sample data list about 130,000 clones, and about 88% of these were observed just once. The ten biggest clones cover about 3.2% of the sample. The specimen sequenced was blood. All receptors derive from a man over 45 in good health.

This chain joins TRBV7-9 and TRBJ2-6, with a weak D call TRBD2 (6 bases). V lost 4 bases and J 0 bases, leaving 7 bases between the germline ends. The CDR3 is 15 residues long. Germline values: CDR1 SEHNR, CDR2 FQNEAQ (reference sequence). CDR3 sequence (DNA): TGTGCCAGCAGCTCGGGAGCCTCTGGGGCCAACGTCCTGACTTTC. It specifies CASSSGASGANVLTF.

The chain couples TRBV5-1 to TRBJ2-7; perhaps TRBD1 as D (6 bases). This CDR3 is built from 15 residues. The germline V and J ends were trimmed by 0 bases and 0 bases, with 10 bases remaining between them. CDR1 is SGHRS, CDR2 YFSETQ, per germline. Here the CDR3 reads CASSLVGTHSYEQYF. The CDR3 region has the DNA TGCGCCAGCAGCTTGGTGGGGACACACTCCTACGAGCAGTACTTC.

The chain uses TRBV28 and TRBJ1-3, with 10 nucleotides matching TRBD1. After removal of 8 bases from V and 6 bases from J, the junction contained 4 bases not matched to a gene. Per the germline V gene, CDR1 is MDHEN and CDR2 is SYDVKM. The length of the CDR3 is 13 residues. The CDR3 nucleotides are TGTGCCAGCGGGGACAGGGGTACAAACACCATATATTTT. Amino acids: CASGDRGTNTIYF.

The V and J genes are TRBV7-8 and TRBJ2-5; no clear D gene. V shed 5 bases and J shed 0 bases, with 13 bases lying between them. Germline CDR1 SGHVS, CDR2 FQNEAQ. The CDR3 is 15 residues long. The CDR3 DNA reads as TGTGCCAGCAGCCCGCCTTTGGGGAACCAAGAGACCCAGTACTTC. It is translated as CASSPPLGNQETQYF. The entire variable domain, with the rest obtained from reference TRBV7-8 and TRBJ2-5, is as follows: GAGVSQSPRYKVAKRGQDVALRCDPISGHVSLFWYQQALGQGPEFLTYFQNEAQLDKSGLPSDRFFAERPEGSVSTLKIQRTQQEDSAVYLCASSPPLGNQETQYFGPGTRLLVL.

The chain combines TRBV5-6 with TRBJ2-2; 12 nucleotides match TRBD2. Germline CDR1 SGHDT, CDR2 YYEEEE. This CDR3 contains 19 residues. V lost 4 bases to trimming and J lost 2 bases; unmatched junction nucleotides: 12. CDR3 nucleotide sequence: TGTGCCAGCAGCCTGCTCCGACTAGCGGGGGTTCGAAACACCGGGGAGCTGTTTTTT. It codes for CASSLLRLAGVRNTGELFF.

The V and J genes are TRBV7-9 and TRBJ1-1; D may be TRBD1 (5 bases). V shed 5 bases and J shed 0 bases, with 10 bases lying between them. Germline V gene data show CDR1 as SEHNR and CDR2 as FQNEAQ (reference sequence). CDR3 length: 14 amino acids. CDR3 sequence: CASSRGTVNTEAFF. CDR3 bases: TGTGCCAGCAGCCGCGGGACGGTGAACACTGAAGCTTTCTTT.

J is TRBJ2-3 and V is TRBV7-9, with D perhaps matching TRBD2 (6 bases). The V end was cut by 0 bases, the J end by 6 bases, with 10 bases between. There are 14 residues in the CDR3. The germline CDR1 and CDR2 sequences are SEHNR and FQNEAQ (reference sequence). The CDR3 reads CASSLAGGRDTQYF. CDR3 in DNA: TGTGCCAGCAGCTTAGCGGGGGGTAGGGATACGCAGTATTTT.

The V call is TRBV11-2, the J call TRBJ1-2; 10 nucleotides align to TRBD1. CDR1 and CDR2 from the germline V gene are SGHAT and FQNNGV. There are 14 residues in the CDR3. Trimming took 3 bases from V and 7 from J; bases not matched to a gene: 5. CDR3 sequence: CASSLWTGGGGYTF. DNA for the CDR3: TGTGCCAGCAGCTTGTGGACAGGGGGGGGTGGCTACACCTTC. Drawing the rest from reference TRBV11-2 and TRBJ1-2, the complete variable domain is EAGVAQSPRYKIIEKRQSVAFWCNPISGHATLYWYQQILGQGPKLLIQFQNNGVVDDSQLPKDRFSAERLKGVDSTLKIQPAKLEDSAVYLCASSLWTGGGGYTFGSGTRLTVV.

This clone was detected a few times. The rearrangement links TRBV29-1 to TRBJ1-6, with 7 positions matching TRBD1. There are 12 residues in the CDR3. The trim removed 4 bases at V and 7 bases at J, leaving 1 base unmatched. Germline-derived CDR1 and CDR2 are SQVTM and ANQGSEA. CDR3 loop: CSVATGNSPLHF. The DNA of the CDR3 is TGCAGCGTTGCGACAGGGAATTCACCCCTCCACTTT.

With regard to this clone: Within the sample, other DNA sequences also encode this same CDR3. V gene TRBV6-6 combines with J gene TRBJ1-2; the D gene is possibly TRBD1 (5 bases). Germline lookup yields CDR1 MNHNY and CDR2 SVGAGI (reference sequence). The V end lost 0 bases, the J end lost 2 bases, and 7 bases lay between the germline ends. There are 14 residues in the CDR3. This CDR3 reads CASSYSDRNYGYTF. The CDR3 DNA is TGTGCCAGCAGTTACTCTGACAGAAACTATGGCTACACCTTC.

The rearrangement uses TRBV6-5 and TRBJ2-5, with TRBD2 identical over 12 bases. V lost 6 bases, J lost 9 bases, and 11 bases stayed unmatched. Germline assignment: CDR1 MNHEY and CDR2 SVGAGI. CDR3 length: 15 residues. This CDR3 is CASRLGTSGSRAQYF. CDR3 nucleotides: TGTGCCAGCAGATTAGGGACTAGCGGGTCCCGGGCCCAGTACTTC.

The sample holds one count of this clone. The rearrangement joins TRBV9 to TRBJ2-3; 8 bases align to TRBD2. Germline trimming cut 0 bases from V and 3 bases from J; bases unmatched to any gene: 3. The CDR3 extends over 15 amino acids. The germline gives CDR1 SGDLS, CDR2 YYNGEE. CDR3 sequence reads: CASSVVTSGTDTQYF. The CDR3 DNA reads TGTGCCAGCAGCGTAGTTACTAGCGGAACAGATACGCAGTATTTT. Supplemented by reference TRBV9 and TRBJ2-3, the full variable domain reads DSGVTQTPKHLITATGQRVTLRCSPRSGDLSVYWYQQSLDQGLQFLIQYYNGEERAKGNILERFSAQQFPDLHSELNLSSLELGDSALYFCASSVVTSGTDTQYFGPGTRLTVL.

V gene TRBV9 combines with J gene TRBJ2-5; D is perhaps TRBD2 (7 bases). This CDR3 spans 16 amino acids. Trimming stripped 3 bases from V and 4 bases from J, with 19 bases between. Germline CDR1 reads SGDLS; CDR2 reads YYNGEE. CDR3 loop: CASSAGDYSERETQYF. CDR3 coding DNA: TGTGCCAGCAGCGCAGGGGACTACTCGGAAAGAGAGACCCAGTACTTC.

With regard to this clone: Its ends do not fully match the called genes, so a read error is possible. The V gene is TRBV9, the J gene TRBJ1-2; TRBD1 is a possible D gene (5 bases). This CDR3 has 11 residues. CDR1 and CDR2 from the germline V gene are SGDLS and YYNGEE. In DNA form, the CDR3 reads TGTGCCAGCAGCTCCCGGGCAGGGTTTCTATTC. Its protein is CASSSRAGFLF.

V usage is TRBV3-1 (or the pseudogene TRBV3-2) and J usage is TRBJ1-1; no clear D gene. V shed 3 bases and J shed 1 base, with 21 bases lying between them. Germline CDR1 LGHDT, CDR2 YNNKEL (reference sequence). CDR3 length equals 18 residues. In nucleotides, the CDR3 is TGTGCCAGCAGCCACCCCATGGGAGGGTGGAAGGGGAACACTGAAGCTTTCTTT. Its translation: CASSHPMGGWKGNTEAFF.

This chain uses TRBV6-5 with TRBJ2-2; TRBD2 might be the D (6 bases). Trimming left V 8 bases short and J 0 bases short, with 7 bases between. The CDR3 loop spans 13 amino acids. Germline V lookup: CDR1 MNHEY, CDR2 SVGAGI. The CDR3 bases are TGTGCCAGCGGGACTGCGAACACCGGGGAGCTGTTTTTT. It yields the protein CASGTANTGELFF.

J is TRBJ2-5 and V is TRBV19, with 10 bases fitting TRBD1. J gave up 5 bases and V 3 bases, and 6 bases lay outside the gene matches. The germline V gene encodes CDR1 LNHDA and CDR2 SQIVND (reference sequence). There are 15 residues in the CDR3. Written as DNA, the CDR3 is TGTGCCAGTAGTATCCCGGGACAGGGGCGTGAGACCCAGTACTTC. Translation: CASSIPGQGRETQYF.

As DNA, the CDR3 is TGTGCCAGCAGTGAAAGTTTGTGGAGCACAGATACGCAGTATTTT. Its protein product is CASSESLWSTDTQYF. J is TRBJ2-3 and V is TRBV6-1; D is uncertain. Trimming removed 2 bases from V and 0 bases from J, with 9 bases in between. Germline assignment: CDR1 MNHNS and CDR2 SASEGT. The CDR3 has 15 amino acids.

V gene TRBV6-6 combines with J gene TRBJ2-1; 8 positions match TRBD1. The CDR3 covers 12 residues. Germline-derived CDR1 and CDR2 are MNHNY and SVGAGI (reference sequence). Here the CDR3 reads CVTGGLYNEQFF. Written as DNA, the CDR3 is TGTGTAACAGGGGGATTATACAATGAGCAGTTCTTC.

CDR3 sequence reads: CASSFFGYEQYF. CDR3 DNA: TGCGCCAGCAGCTTTTTCGGCTACGAGCAGTACTTC. V gene TRBV5-1 combines with J gene TRBJ2-7; D unresolved. V lost 2 bases to trimming and J lost 3 bases, with 6 bases between them. Germline V gives CDR1 SGHRS, CDR2 YFSETQ. The CDR3 consists of 12 residues.

V gene TRBV2 combines with J gene TRBJ1-6; D is perhaps TRBD1 (5 bases). V lost 2 bases and J lost 10, with 9 bases in between. Germline V gene lookup returns CDR1 SNHLY and CDR2 FYNNEI. CDR3 length: 13 amino acids. The CDR3 spells CASSEQGGSPLHF. CDR3 coding DNA: TGTGCCAGCAGTGAACAGGGAGGGTCACCCCTCCACTTT.

The chain uses TRBV11-2 and TRBJ1-5; the D is unclear. The V gene's germline CDR1 is SGHAT and CDR2 FQNNGV. This CDR3 contains 15 residues. Trimming removed 1 base at V and 5 bases at J, with 12 bases between. In DNA, the CDR3 is TGTGCCAGCAGCTTAGGTCGGGGAACATATCAGCCCCAGCATTTT. Translated: CASSLGRGTYQPQHF.

The gene calls are TRBV28 and TRBJ2-7; D is unclear. CDR1 is MDHEN and CDR2 is SYDVKM in the germline V gene. This CDR3 comprises 11 residues. V lost 6 bases, J lost 3 bases, and 6 bases lay in between. CDR3 region: CASRYHYEQYF. The CDR3 nucleotides read TGTGCCAGCAGATATCACTACGAGCAGTACTTC.

This clone was counted a single time. The V and J genes are TRBV30 and TRBJ1-1, with a tentative D call TRBD1 (5 bases). Germline V gene data show CDR1 as GTSNPN and CDR2 as SVGIG (reference sequence). There are 17 residues in the CDR3. With 2 bases removed from V and 1 base from J, the gap between germline ends came to 20 bases. DNA of the CDR3: TGTGCCTGGAGTCCCGGGACGTGGGCCCCTTCGAACACTGAAGCTTTCTTT. It codes for CAWSPGTWAPSNTEAFF. Using reference TRBV30 and TRBJ1-1 for the parts outside the CDR3, the full variable domain is SQTIHQWPATLVQPVGSPLSLECTVEGTSNPNLYWYRQAAGRGLQLLFYSVGIGQISSEVPQNLSASRPQDRQFILSSKKLLLSDSGFYLCAWSPGTWAPSNTEAFFGQGTRLTVV.

The chain's CDR3 is CASSFPSSGGGQARTDTQYF. CDR3 DNA sequence: TGCGCCAGCAGCTTCCCGAGTAGCGGGGGGGGTCAGGCAAGGACAGATACGCAGTATTTT. The chain couples TRBV5-1 to TRBJ2-3; 11 bases match TRBD2. This CDR3 contains 20 residues. The V segment lost 2 bases and the J segment 3 bases; nucleotides outside the gene matches: 17. CDR1 SGHRS and CDR2 YFSETQ come from the germline V gene.

V is TRBV5-1 and J is TRBJ1-1; tentatively, D is TRBD1 (5 bases). Trimming removed 4 bases at V and 1 base at J, with 11 bases between. The CDR3 runs to 14 residues. Germline CDR1 is SGHRS and CDR2 is YFSETQ. The CDR3 loop reads CASSGGTANTEAFF. In nucleotides, the CDR3 is TGCGCCAGCAGCGGCGGGACGGCGAACACTGAAGCTTTCTTT.

This sequence joins TRBV9 and TRBJ1-3; the D is unclear. Germline loops: CDR1 SGDLS, CDR2 YYNGEE. This CDR3 is 15 amino acids long. V dropped 0 bases and J dropped 0 bases, with 7 bases sitting between them. CDR3 in amino acids: CASSVDTYSGNTIYF. The CDR3 coding sequence is TGTGCCAGCAGCGTAGACACCTACTCTGGAAACACCATATATTTT.

V and J are TRBV11-2 and TRBJ2-2; D may be TRBD2 (6 bases). The CDR3 runs to 14 residues. The germline CDR1 and CDR2 sequences are SGHAT and FQNNGV. V was pared by 1 base and J by 6 bases, with 9 bases between. CDR3 residues: CASSLGGEAGELFF. The CDR3 nucleotides are TGTGCCAGCAGCTTAGGAGGGGAGGCCGGGGAGCTGTTTTTT. The variable domain in full, completed from reference TRBV11-2 and TRBJ2-2, reads EAGVAQSPRYKIIEKRQSVAFWCNPISGHATLYWYQQILGQGPKLLIQFQNNGVVDDSQLPKDRFSAERLKGVDSTLKIQPAKLEDSAVYLCASSLGGEAGELFFGEGSRLTVL.

This clone was seen a few times. The chain is built from TRBV30 and TRBJ1-5; D remains ambiguous. This CDR3 region has 14 residues. V dropped 5 bases and J dropped 2 bases, with 13 bases sitting between them. The germline V gene encodes CDR1 GTSNPN and CDR2 SVGIG (reference sequence). This CDR3 reads CAWARARGNQPQHF. The CDR3 DNA reads as TGTGCCTGGGCCAGAGCTCGGGGCAATCAGCCCCAGCATTTT.

The V and J genes are TRBV5-1 and TRBJ2-1, with D perhaps assigned TRBD1 or TRBD2 (5 bases each). The germline V and J ends were trimmed by 5 bases and 12 bases, with 21 bases remaining between them. Germline lookup yields CDR1 SGHRS and CDR2 YFSETQ. CDR3 length equals 14 residues. The CDR3 spells CASRDERGAAGQFF. The CDR3, as DNA: TGCGCCAGCAGAGATGAACGAGGGGCCGCGGGGCAGTTCTTC. Supplemented by reference TRBV5-1 and TRBJ2-1, the full variable domain reads KAGVTQTPRYLIKTRGQQVTLSCSPISGHRSVSWYQQTPGQGLQFLFEYFSETQRNKGNFPGRFSGRQFSNSRSEMNVSTLELGDSALYLCASRDERGAAGQFFGPGTRLTVL.

J is TRBJ2-1 and V is TRBV15; D ambiguous. V was clipped by 1 base and J by 15 bases, with 22 bases between them. The CDR3 is made up of 15 amino acids. The germline CDR1 and CDR2 sequences are LNHNV and YYDKDF (reference sequence). CDR3 nucleotides: TGTGCCACCAGCAGAGCCCCGGTGTTTGGGTCAACCCGGTTCTTC. It encodes CATSRAPVFGSTRFF.